A selection of T cell receptor beta chains follows, all from one sample in a study of shared clonotypes between healthy human individuals. Profiled with immunoSEQ multiplex PCR; TCRdb holds only in-frame clones, not every one. Of 2.5 million or so clones in the sample, 85% to 95% are singletons; the top ten hold over 0.12%. The sequenced sample consisted of naive CD4+ T cells sorted from blood. The source is a man between 18 and 35 years old in good health. Both conserved end residues are part of each CDR3. Fields, in order: clone size, V gene, D gene, J gene, CDR3 protein, CDR3 DNA. A D gene is named only where the DNA matches it firmly. Clone size is given for some rows only: seen once, a few or many times, or a class if the clone is expanded.

>NA|TRBV5-1|TRBD1|TRBJ2-3
CASSLATTGEDTQYF
TGCGCCAGCAGCTTGGCGACGACAGGGGAAGATACGCAGTATTTT
>NA|TRBV29-1|NA|TRBJ2-3
CSVDGLSSLNTQYF
TGCAGCGTTGATGGGTTGAGTAGTCTCAACACGCAGTATTTT
>once|TRBV30|NA|TRBJ2-5
CAWSVWETQYF
TGTGCCTGGAGTGTGTGGGAGACCCAGTACTTC
>NA|TRBV10-3|NA|TRBJ1-1
CAITKDSMNTEAFF
TGTGCCATCACCAAGGACAGCATGAACACTGAAGCTTTCTTT
>NA|TRBV6-5|TRBD2|TRBJ2-2
CASKSGGNTGELFF
TGTGCCAGCAAAAGCGGGGGCAACACCGGGGAGCTGTTTTTT
>NA|TRBV5-1|NA|TRBJ1-5
CASSPEGVSNQPQHF
TGCGCCAGCAGCCCGGAGGGGGTAAGCAATCAGCCCCAGCATTTT
>NA|TRBV6-5|TRBD2|TRBJ2-1
CASSKLPGGNNEQFF
TGTGCCAGCAGTAAGCTCCCGGGGGGGAACAATGAGCAGTTCTTC
>NA|TRBV6-6|TRBD1|TRBJ1-2
CASSPGTGGGGYTF
TGTGCCAGCAGTCCCGGGACAGGGGGCGGCGGCTACACCTTC
>NA|TRBV6-6|TRBD1|TRBJ1-6
CASSFPQGARNSPLHF
TGTGCCAGCAGTTTTCCGCAGGGGGCCAGGAATTCACCCCTCCACTTT
>NA|TRBV10-3|NA|TRBJ1-1
CAISDPTGNTEAFF
TGTGCCATCAGTGACCCGACAGGGAACACTGAAGCTTTCTTT
>NA|TRBV19|TRBD1|TRBJ2-1
CASSDRGGIYNEQFF
TGTGCCAGTAGTGACAGGGGGGGCATCTACAATGAGCAGTTCTTC
>NA|TRBV5-1|TRBD1|TRBJ2-5
CASSLAGQGETQYF
TGCGCCAGCAGCTTGGCCGGACAGGGAGAGACCCAGTACTTC
>NA|TRBV5-1|TRBD1|TRBJ2-4
CASSPGQGNIQYF
TGCGCCAGCAGCCCCGGACAGGGAAACATTCAGTACTTC
>NA|TRBV5-3|NA|TRBJ1-1
CARSGGNTEAFF
TGTGCCAGAAGCGGCGGGAACACTGAAGCTTTCTTT
>NA|TRBV10-3|NA|TRBJ2-3
CAISTGKTDTQYF
TGTGCCATCAGTACCGGGAAAACAGATACGCAGTATTTT
>NA|TRBV5-4|NA|TRBJ1-6
CASSTQGLYNSPLHF
TGTGCCAGCAGCACTCAGGGACTGTATAATTCACCCCTCCACTTT
>NA|TRBV18|NA|TRBJ1-3
CASSPFSGTIYF
TGTGCCAGCTCACCCTTTTCGGGCACCATATATTTT
>NA|TRBV10-3|TRBD1|TRBJ2-6
CAGGQGASGANVLTF
TGTGCCGGGGGACAGGGGGCATCTGGGGCCAACGTCCTGACTTTC
>NA|TRBV18|TRBD1|TRBJ1-1
CASSPPGQGRDTEAFF
TGTGCCAGCTCACCACCGGGACAGGGAAGGGACACTGAAGCTTTCTTT
>NA|TRBV5-1|NA|TRBJ2-3
CASSLEWGASTDTQYF
TGCGCCAGCAGCTTGGAATGGGGGGCTAGCACAGATACGCAGTATTTT
>NA|TRBV5-1|TRBD1|TRBJ2-7
CASNMGQGYEQYF
TGCGCCAGCAACATGGGACAGGGCTACGAGCAGTACTTC
>once|TRBV18|TRBD1|TRBJ2-7
CASSPGTASYEQYF
TGTGCCAGCTCACCAGGGACAGCTTCCTACGAGCAGTACTTC
>NA|TRBV14|NA|TRBJ2-4
CASARFVAGSRYF
TGTGCCAGCGCCCGCTTCGTCGCGGGTTCGAGGTACTTC
>few|TRBV7-2|TRBD2|TRBJ2-7
CASSLAPGTIKNEQYF
TGTGCCAGCAGCTTAGCGCCGGGGACTATAAAAAACGAGCAGTACTTC
>NA|TRBV15|NA|TRBJ2-1
CATSSPGTDNEQFF
TGTGCCACCAGCAGCCCGGGGACGGACAATGAGCAGTTCTTC
>NA|TRBV28|TRBD1|TRBJ1-5
CASSLTGGDQPQHF
TGTGCCAGCAGTTTAACAGGGGGGGATCAGCCCCAGCATTTT
>NA|TRBV11-2|NA|TRBJ1-2
CASSSGPGYGYTF
TGTGCCAGCAGCTCGGGCCCCGGGTATGGCTACACCTTC
>once|TRBV5-1|NA|TRBJ1-5
CASSYEPNQPQHF
TGCGCCAGCAGCTACGAACCTAATCAGCCCCAGCATTTT
>NA|TRBV4-1|TRBD2|TRBJ2-1
CASSAGTIYNEQFF
TGCGCCAGCAGCGCCGGGACTATCTACAATGAGCAGTTCTTC
>NA|TRBV10-3|TRBD1|TRBJ2-3
CAISETSMTGTTDTQYF
TGTGCCATCAGTGAGACCTCCATGACAGGGACGACAGATACGCAGTATTTT
>NA|TRBV5-6|NA|TRBJ1-5
CASSLFELGNQPQHF
TGTGCCAGCAGCTTGTTCGAGTTAGGGAATCAGCCCCAGCATTTT